This TCR beta chain is from a study of technical replicates of blood from a handful of donors. The table came from immunoSEQ multiplex PCR; TCRdb's copy has only in-frame clones and leaves some out. The profile covers around 80,000 clones, with about 92% appearing a single time and approximately 0.22% taken by the ten largest. Per germline, CDR1 LNHDA and CDR2 SQIVND (reference sequence). CDR3 length: 14 residues. V trimming: 6 bases; J trimming: 6 bases; junction bases outside the gene matches: 4. J is TRBJ2-1 and V is TRBV19; 11 bases are a match to TRBD2. The source is a human donor in good health. What was sequenced was T cells isolated from PBMCs. CDR3 nucleotide sequence: TGTGCCAGTAGCACCGGGACTAGCGGCAATGAGCAGTTCTTC. This gives the protein CASSTGTSGNEQFF.